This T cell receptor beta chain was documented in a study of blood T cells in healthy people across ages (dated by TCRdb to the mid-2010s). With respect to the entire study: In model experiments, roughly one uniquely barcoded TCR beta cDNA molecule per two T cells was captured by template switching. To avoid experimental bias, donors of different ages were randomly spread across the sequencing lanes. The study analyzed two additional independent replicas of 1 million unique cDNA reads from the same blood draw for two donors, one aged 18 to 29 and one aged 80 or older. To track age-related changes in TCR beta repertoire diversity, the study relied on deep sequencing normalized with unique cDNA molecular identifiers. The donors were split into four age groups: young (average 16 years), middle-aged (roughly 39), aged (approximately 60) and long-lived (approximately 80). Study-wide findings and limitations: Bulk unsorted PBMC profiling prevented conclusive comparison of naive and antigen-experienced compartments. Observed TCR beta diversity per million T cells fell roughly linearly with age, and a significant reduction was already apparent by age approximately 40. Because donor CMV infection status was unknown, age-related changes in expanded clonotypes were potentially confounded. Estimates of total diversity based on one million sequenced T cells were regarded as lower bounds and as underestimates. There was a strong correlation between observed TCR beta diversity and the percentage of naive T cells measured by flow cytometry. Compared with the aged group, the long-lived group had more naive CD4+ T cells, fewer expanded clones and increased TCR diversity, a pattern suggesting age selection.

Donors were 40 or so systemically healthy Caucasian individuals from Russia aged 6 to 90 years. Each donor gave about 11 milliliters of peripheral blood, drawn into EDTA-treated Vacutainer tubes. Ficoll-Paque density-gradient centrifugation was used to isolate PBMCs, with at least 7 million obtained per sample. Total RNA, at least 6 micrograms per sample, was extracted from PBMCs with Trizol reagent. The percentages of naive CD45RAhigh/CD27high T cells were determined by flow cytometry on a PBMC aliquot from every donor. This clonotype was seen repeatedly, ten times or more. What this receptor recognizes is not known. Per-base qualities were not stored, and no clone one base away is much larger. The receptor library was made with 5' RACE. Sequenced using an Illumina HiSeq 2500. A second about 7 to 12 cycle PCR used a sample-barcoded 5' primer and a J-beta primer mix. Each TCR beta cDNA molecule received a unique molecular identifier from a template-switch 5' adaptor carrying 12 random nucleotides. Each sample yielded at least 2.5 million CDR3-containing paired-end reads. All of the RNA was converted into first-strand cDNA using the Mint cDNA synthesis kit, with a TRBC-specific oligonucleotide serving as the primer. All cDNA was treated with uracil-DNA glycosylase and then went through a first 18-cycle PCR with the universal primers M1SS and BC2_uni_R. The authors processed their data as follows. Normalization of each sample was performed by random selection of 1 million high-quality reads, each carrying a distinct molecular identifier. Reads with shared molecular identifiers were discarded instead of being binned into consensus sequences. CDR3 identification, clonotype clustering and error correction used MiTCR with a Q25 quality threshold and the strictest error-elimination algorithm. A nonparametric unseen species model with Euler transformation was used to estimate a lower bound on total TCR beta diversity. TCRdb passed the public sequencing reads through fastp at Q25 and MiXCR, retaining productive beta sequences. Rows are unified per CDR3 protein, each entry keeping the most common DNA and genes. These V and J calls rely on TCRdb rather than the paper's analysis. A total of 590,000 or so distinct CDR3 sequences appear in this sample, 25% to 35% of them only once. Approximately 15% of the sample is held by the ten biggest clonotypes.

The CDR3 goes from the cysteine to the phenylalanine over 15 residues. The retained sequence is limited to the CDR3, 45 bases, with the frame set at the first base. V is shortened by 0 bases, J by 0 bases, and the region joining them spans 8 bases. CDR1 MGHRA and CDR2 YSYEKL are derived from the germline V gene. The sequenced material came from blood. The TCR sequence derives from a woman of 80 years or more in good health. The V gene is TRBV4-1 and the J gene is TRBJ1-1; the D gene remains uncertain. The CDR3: CASSQESAMNTEAFF. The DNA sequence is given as TGCGCCAGCAGCCAAGAGTCAGCCATGAACACTGAAGCTTTCTTT.